The 18 T cell receptor beta chains presented below share a single source sample, sequenced in a study of T cells in localized non-small cell lung cancer. TCRdb's copy holds only in-frame clones and misses some; the assay was immunoSEQ multiplex PCR. The sample lists tens of thousands of clones; 92% were seen once. The input for sequencing was peripheral blood, taken before any cancer treatment. The source is a female donor of 60 years or more with stage I lung adenocarcinoma.

This chain connects TRBV7-9 to TRBJ1-1; weak D call: TRBD1 (6 bases). This CDR3 has 13 residues. Trimming stripped 7 bases from V and 4 bases from J, with 13 bases between. From germline, CDR1 is SEHNR and CDR2 FQNEAQ (reference sequence). CDR3 in DNA: TGTGCCAGCACTCGAGGGGGAGGCACTGAAGCTTTCTTT. This sequence encodes CASTRGGGTEAFF.

The gene calls are TRBV5-6 and TRBJ1-1, with D possibly TRBD1 on 5 matching bases. V lost 0 bases and J 1 base, leaving 13 bases between the germline ends. Germline V gene data show CDR1 as SGHDT and CDR2 as YYEEEE. This CDR3 has 16 amino acids. The DNA of the CDR3 is TGTGCCAGCAGCTTGGGAAGGGGTGTGCCGAACACTGAAGCTTTCTTT. Its translation: CASSLGRGVPNTEAFF.

The chain recombines TRBV5-4 with TRBJ2-3; no definite D call. Between the trimmed V and J ends, which lost 3 bases and 2 bases, there was a span of 13 bases. Germline V gives CDR1 SGHNT, CDR2 YYREEE (reference sequence). The CDR3 has 15 amino acids. The DNA for the CDR3 is TGTGCCAGCAGCTACAACCGAGGTCCCACAGATACGCAGTATTTT. Protein: CASSYNRGPTDTQYF.

This clone was picked up one time. V is TRBV7-9 and J is TRBJ1-2, with D possibly being TRBD1 (5 bases). The V gene's germline CDR1 is SEHNR and CDR2 FQNEAQ (reference sequence). CDR3 length equals 14 residues. Trimming took off 6 bases at V and 3 bases at J, with 14 bases between the two ends. The CDR3 sequence: CASSSGLLDYGYTF. DNA for the CDR3: TGTGCCAGCAGTTCGGGACTGCTAGACTATGGCTACACCTTC.

This clone was seen a single time. The rearrangement links TRBV4-1 to TRBJ1-5, with D possibly TRBD1 on 6 matching bases. Germline V CDR1 and CDR2: MGHRA, YSYEKL. CDR3 length equals 16 residues. With 3 bases removed from V and 6 bases from J, the gap between germline ends came to 18 bases. The CDR3 DNA follows: TGCGCCAGCAGCCAGGAAAATTACAGGGCGGGTCAGCCCCAGCATTTT. Translated, it gives CASSQENYRAGQPQHF.

J is TRBJ1-1 and V is TRBV6-1; no definite D call. V was cut by 7 bases and J by 2 bases, with 5 bases left in between. There are 11 residues in the CDR3. Germline-derived CDR1 and CDR2 are MNHNS and SASEGT. In nucleotides, the CDR3 is TGTGCCAGCAATGTTAACACTGAAGCTTTCTTT. Protein product: CASNVNTEAFF.

V and J are TRBV5-1 and TRBJ2-5; TRBD1 agrees at 12 bases. Trimming cost V 6 bases and J 5 bases; bases outside gene matches: 14. Germline CDR1 is SGHRS and CDR2 is YFSETQ. The CDR3 extends over 17 amino acids. In nucleotides, the CDR3 is TGCGCCAGCAAAAGGTCCAAGGGACAGGGGGCGTTGGAGACCCAGTACTTC. This gives the protein CASKRSKGQGALETQYF.

The chain employs TRBV2 and TRBJ1-5, with 7 positions matching TRBD1. Trimming took 6 bases from V and 4 from J; bases not matched to a gene: 12. This CDR3 has 16 amino acids. In germline, CDR1 is SNHLY, CDR2 FYNNEI. CDR3 coding DNA: TGTGCCAGCAGCCGGGACAGCGGGTCCCAAAATCAGCCCCAGCATTTT. Encoded protein: CASSRDSGSQNQPQHF.

This chain connects TRBV9 to TRBJ2-1; 9 nucleotides align to TRBD1. V gave up 3 bases and J gave up 2 bases; unmatched junction bases: 6. The germline CDR1 and CDR2 sequences are SGDLS and YYNGEE. The CDR3 spans 16 residues. The chain's CDR3 is CASSAPGQGPYNEQFF. The CDR3 nucleotides are TGTGCCAGCAGCGCTCCGGGACAGGGACCCTACAATGAGCAGTTCTTC.

The CDR3 sequence is CASSPRGRPWTEAFF. The CDR3 region has the DNA TGTGCCAGCAGCCCGCGCGGGAGGCCTTGGACTGAAGCTTTCTTT. The V and J genes are TRBV7-2 and TRBJ1-1; D remains ambiguous. Germline assignment: CDR1 SGHTA and CDR2 FQGNSA. V lost 5 bases and J lost 5, with 18 bases in between. The CDR3 runs to 15 residues.

The sample holds one count of this clone. The chain employs TRBV5-1 and TRBJ2-7, with D tentatively TRBD1 (5 bases). V was clipped by 4 bases and J by 6 bases, with 20 bases between them. The CDR3 totals 15 residues. Germline V gene lookup returns CDR1 SGHRS and CDR2 YFSETQ. The CDR3 DNA reads as TGCGCCAGCAGCCTCCAGTCAACAGGATCCGGCGAGCAGTACTTC. This encodes CASSLQSTGSGEQYF.

The chain is built from TRBV30 and TRBJ1-1; D is ambiguous. The germline V gene has CDR1 GTSNPN and CDR2 SVGIG (reference sequence). Trimming removed 1 base at V and 2 bases at J, with 11 bases between. The CDR3 covers 14 residues. The CDR3 here is CAWSGGYSNTEAFF. DNA of the CDR3: TGTGCCTGGAGTGGGGGTTACAGTAACACTGAAGCTTTCTTT.

The chain joins TRBV19 to TRBJ2-2, with D perhaps TRBD2 (5 bases). This CDR3 has 16 amino acids. Trimming pared 0 bases from V and 4 bases from J, leaving 12 bases between. The germline CDR1 and CDR2 sequences are LNHDA and SQIVND (reference sequence). DNA of the CDR3: TGTGCCAGTAGTATAGATCTGAGAGGGAGCACCGGGGAGCTGTTTTTT. This sequence encodes CASSIDLRGSTGELFF.

The chain links TRBV5-1 to TRBJ2-7; TRBD2 might be the D (5 bases). V dropped 5 bases and J dropped 2 bases, with 14 bases sitting between them. Germline V gives CDR1 SGHRS, CDR2 YFSETQ. The CDR3 is made up of 14 amino acids. CDR3 protein: CASRPSSGTYEQYF. CDR3 nucleotides: TGCGCCAGCAGACCGTCTTCGGGGACCTACGAGCAGTACTTC.

This chain uses TRBV19 with TRBJ2-2, with 9 nucleotides matching TRBD2. J was trimmed by 1 base and V by 7 bases; bases with no gene match: 10. The CDR3 contains 17 residues. Germline CDR1 and CDR2: LNHDA and SQIVND (reference sequence). CDR3: CASMASSGGGNTGELFF. The CDR3 DNA follows: TGTGCCAGTATGGCAAGTAGCGGGGGAGGGAACACCGGGGAGCTGTTTTTT.

The V gene is TRBV11-3, the J gene TRBJ1-1; a possible D gene is TRBD1 (5 bases). V was clipped by 5 bases and J by 3 bases, with 13 bases between them. CDR3 length: 14 residues. CDR1 and CDR2 from the germline V gene are SGHNT and YENEEA. The DNA of the CDR3 is TGTGCCAGCAGCGTGCTGGGGGGGGACACTGAAGCTTTCTTT. This translates into CASSVLGGDTEAFF.

The rearrangement links TRBV5-4 to TRBJ2-5, with 13 bases aligning to TRBD2. V trimming: 2 bases; J trimming: 2 bases; junction bases outside the gene matches: 3. CDR3 size: 16 residues. Germline CDR1 SGHNT, CDR2 YYREEE (reference sequence). CDR3 loop: CASSLTSGGVQETQYF. In nucleotides, the CDR3 is TGTGCCAGCAGCTTAACTAGCGGGGGGGTTCAAGAGACCCAGTACTTC.

J is TRBJ1-6 and V is TRBV19; D is uncertain. CDR3 length: 16 residues. CDR1 and CDR2 from the germline V gene are LNHDA and SQIVND (reference sequence). The V end lost 2 bases, the J end lost 3 bases, and 11 bases lay between the germline ends. The CDR3 DNA follows: TGTGCCAGTAGTATAAGGCAGGAGTACTATAATTCACCCCTCCACTTT. Translating gives CASSIRQEYYNSPLHF.